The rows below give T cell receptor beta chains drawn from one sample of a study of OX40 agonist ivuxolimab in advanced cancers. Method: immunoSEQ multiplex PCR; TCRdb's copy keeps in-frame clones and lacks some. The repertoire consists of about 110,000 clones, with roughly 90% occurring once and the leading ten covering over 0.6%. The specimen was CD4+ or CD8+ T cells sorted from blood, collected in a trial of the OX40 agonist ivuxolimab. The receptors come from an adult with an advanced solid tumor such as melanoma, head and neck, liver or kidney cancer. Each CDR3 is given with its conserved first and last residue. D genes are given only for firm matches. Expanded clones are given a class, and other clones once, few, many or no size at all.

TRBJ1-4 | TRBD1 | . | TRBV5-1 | CASSFTGATNEKLFF | TGCGCCAGCAGCTTTACAGGGGCAACTAATGAAAAACTGTTTTTT
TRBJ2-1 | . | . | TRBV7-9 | CASSSVVSPYNEQFF | TGTGCCAGCAGCAGCGTGGTAAGTCCCTACAATGAGCAGTTCTTC
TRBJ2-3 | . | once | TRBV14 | CASSQDWGRVADTQYF | TGTGCCAGCAGCCAAGATTGGGGCAGGGTGGCAGATACGCAGTATTTT
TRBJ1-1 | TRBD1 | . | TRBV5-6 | CASSLGPTGTGVATEAFF | TGTGCCAGCAGCTTGGGGCCCACCGGGACAGGGGTGGCGACTGAAGCTTTCTTT
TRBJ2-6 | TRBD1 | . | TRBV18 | CASSPSRGLRANVLTF | TGTGCCAGCTCACCTTCCAGGGGGCTGAGGGCCAACGTCCTGACTTTC
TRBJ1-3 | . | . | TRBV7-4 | CASSLFIGISGNTIYF | TGTGCCAGCAGCTTATTTATTGGGATCTCTGGAAACACCATATATTTT
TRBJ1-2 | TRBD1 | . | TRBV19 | CASSGETGKSYGYTF | TGTGCCAGTAGTGGAGAGACAGGGAAATCCTATGGCTACACCTTC
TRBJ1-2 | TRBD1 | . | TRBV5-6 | CASSLGTGQRPNYGYTF | TGTGCCAGCAGTTTGGGGACAGGACAACGCCCCAACTATGGCTACACCTTC
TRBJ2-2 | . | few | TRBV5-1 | CASSPWGDGGELFF | TGCGCCAGCAGCCCTTGGGGCGACGGCGGGGAGCTGTTTTTT
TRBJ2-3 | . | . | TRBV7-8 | CASSPAGAGGWTDTQYF | TGTGCCAGCAGCCCCGCGGGGGCCGGTGGGTGGACAGATACGCAGTATTTT
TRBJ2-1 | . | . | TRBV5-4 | CASSPISPGAGEQFF | TGTGCCAGCAGCCCTATTTCCCCTGGTGCCGGTGAGCAGTTCTTC